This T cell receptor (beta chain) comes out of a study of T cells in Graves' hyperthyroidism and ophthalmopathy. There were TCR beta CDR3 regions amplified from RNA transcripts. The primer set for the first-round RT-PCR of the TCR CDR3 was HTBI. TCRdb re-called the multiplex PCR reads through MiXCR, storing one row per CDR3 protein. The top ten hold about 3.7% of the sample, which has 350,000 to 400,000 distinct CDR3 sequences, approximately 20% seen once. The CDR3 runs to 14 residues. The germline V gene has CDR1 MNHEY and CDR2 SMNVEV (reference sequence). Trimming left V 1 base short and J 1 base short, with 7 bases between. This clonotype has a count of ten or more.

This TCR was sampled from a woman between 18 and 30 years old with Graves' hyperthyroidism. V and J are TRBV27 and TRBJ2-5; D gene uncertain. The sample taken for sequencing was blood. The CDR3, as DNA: TGTGCCAGCAGTTTATATCCGGGCCAAGAGACCCAGTACTTC. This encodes CASSLYPGQETQYF.